Each of the 19 T cell receptor beta chains below was sequenced from the same sample in a study of CD8 T cells in Susac syndrome. 0.5 to 1 ug RNA was reverse transcribed with random hexamers. TCRdb reprocessed the immunoSEQ multiplex PCR reads via MiXCR and lists one record per CDR3 protein. The profile shows about 140,000 distinct CDR3 sequences, 85% to 95% of them singletons. Sequenced input: CD8+ T cells from PBMCs. These receptors all come from a human donor with Susac syndrome.

The chain combines TRBV5-1 with TRBJ2-7; D possibly corresponds to TRBD2 (5 bases). Germline CDR1 reads SGHRS; CDR2 reads YFSETQ. Trimming shortened V by 3 bases and J by 3 bases, and 10 bases separated the two germline ends. The CDR3 is 13 residues long. CDR3 in amino acids: CASSSGLDYEQYF. The CDR3 nucleotides read TGCGCCAGCAGCTCCGGACTCGACTACGAGCAGTACTTC. Based on the CDR3 plus reference TRBV5-1 and TRBJ2-7, the full variable domain is KAGVTQTPRYLIKTRGQQVTLSCSPISGHRSVSWYQQTPGQGLQFLFEYFSETQRNKGNFPGRFSGRQFSNSRSEMNVSTLELGDSALYLCASSSGLDYEQYFGPGTRLTVT.

This chain joins TRBV20-1 and TRBJ2-5; D is uncertain. The CDR3 is made up of 14 amino acids. Trimming removed 5 bases from V and 3 bases from J, with 16 bases in between. CDR1 is DFQATT and CDR2 is SNEGSKA in the germline V gene (reference sequence). CDR3: CSAAPRASEETQYF. CDR3 in DNA: TGCAGTGCTGCACCTAGGGCATCTGAAGAGACCCAGTACTTC.

CDR3 loop: CAISDRGTYEQYF. The CDR3 DNA reads TGTGCCATCAGTGACAGGGGGACCTACGAGCAGTACTTC. The J gene is TRBJ2-7, the V gene TRBV10-3; 7 bases map to TRBD1. Germline CDR1 and CDR2: ENHRY and SYGVKD. The ends lost 3 bases at V and 2 bases at J; junction bases unmatched: 1. The CDR3 covers 13 residues.

The chain joins TRBV6-5 to TRBJ2-7; no definite D call. This CDR3 spans 14 amino acids. Trimming took 0 bases from V and 2 from J, leaving 8 bases between them. Germline values: CDR1 MNHEY, CDR2 SVGAGI. The CDR3 is CASSYSTGAYEQYF. The CDR3 DNA sequence: TGTGCCAGCAGTTACTCGACGGGCGCCTACGAGCAGTACTTC.

The chain joins TRBV14 to TRBJ2-1; a possible D gene is TRBD1 (6 bases). This CDR3 is built from 15 residues. Germline V gene sequence: CDR1 SGHDN, CDR2 FVKESK. Trimming cost V 0 bases and J 4 bases, with 10 bases left between them. The CDR3 loop is CASSQDQGYYNEQFF. The CDR3 bases are TGTGCCAGCAGCCAAGATCAGGGGTATTACAATGAGCAGTTCTTC.

This CDR3 is CASSVLYF. CDR3 DNA sequence: TGTGCCAGCAGCGTATTGTACTTC. V gene TRBV9 combines with J gene TRBJ2-7; D call uncertain. This CDR3 spans 8 amino acids. V was trimmed by 1 base and J by 12 bases, leaving 2 bases between them. Germline CDR1 reads SGDLS; CDR2 reads YYNGEE.

The rearrangement uses TRBV3-1 and TRBJ1-1; D is ambiguous. Trimming shortened V by 7 bases and J by 4 bases, and 16 bases separated the two germline ends. Germline loops: CDR1 LGHDT, CDR2 YNNKEL (reference sequence). The CDR3 is 14 residues long. CDR3 amino acids: CASTKRTSLTEAFF. The CDR3 DNA is TGTGCCAGCACTAAGAGGACTTCGCTCACTGAAGCTTTCTTT.

This clonotype showed up just once. This rearrangement joins TRBV20-1 to TRBJ1-1, with 7 bases that match TRBD1. CDR3 length equals 15 residues. Germline V gene sequence: CDR1 DFQATT, CDR2 SNEGSKA (reference sequence). V was pared by 8 bases and J by 0 bases, with 12 bases of the junction left unmatched. CDR3 coding DNA: TGCAGTCCAATCGACAGGGACTTAATGAACACTGAAGCTTTCTTT. Amino acid sequence: CSPIDRDLMNTEAFF.

J is TRBJ1-1 and V is TRBV29-1, with TRBD1 matching 10 bases. Germline V gene data show CDR1 as SQVTM and CDR2 as ANQGSEA. V trimming: 4 bases; J trimming: 3 bases; junction bases outside the gene matches: 8. The CDR3 length is 15 residues. The CDR3 DNA reads TGCAGCGTTGGGACAGGGGGAGGGATTGACACTGAAGCTTTCTTT. Its protein is CSVGTGGGIDTEAFF.

The chain couples TRBV4-1 to TRBJ2-1; 7 bases map to TRBD1. CDR1 is MGHRA, CDR2 YSYEKL, per germline. The CDR3 consists of 15 residues. The ends lost 7 bases at V and 0 bases at J; junction bases unmatched: 6. The CDR3 region is CASIYRDSSYNEQFF. The DNA of the CDR3 is TGCGCCAGCATCTATCGGGACAGCTCCTACAATGAGCAGTTCTTC.

The rearrangement uses TRBV4-1 and TRBJ2-3; D gene unclear. Germline V gives CDR1 MGHRA, CDR2 YSYEKL. The CDR3 is 15 amino acids. V lost 4 bases to trimming and J lost 2 bases, with 13 bases between them. DNA of the CDR3: TGCGCCAGCAGCCGGCTTGGTCAGCCCACAGATACGCAGTATTTT. Encoded protein: CASSRLGQPTDTQYF.

This chain uses TRBV4-1 with TRBJ2-5, with 9 nucleotides matching TRBD1. V shed 3 bases, J shed 5 bases, and the junction held 10 bases outside the gene matches. Per the germline V gene, CDR1 is MGHRA and CDR2 is YSYEKL. CDR3 length: 16 amino acids. The chain's CDR3 is CASSQERTGEGETQYF. CDR3 sequence (DNA): TGCGCCAGCAGCCAGGAACGGACAGGGGAGGGTGAGACCCAGTACTTC.

J is TRBJ1-1 and V is TRBV28; D is ambiguous. The CDR3 totals 14 residues. V was shortened by 5 bases and J by 1 base, with 11 bases between the two germline ends. CDR1 MDHEN and CDR2 SYDVKM come from the germline V gene. In DNA form, the CDR3 reads TGTGCCAGCAGTCCCGGTGCGGAGAACACTGAAGCTTTCTTT. It specifies CASSPGAENTEAFF.

The chain joins TRBV11-3 to TRBJ2-4; TRBD1 might be the D (6 bases). V lost 5 bases and J 2 bases, leaving 13 bases between the germline ends. CDR3 size: 15 residues. Germline V lookup: CDR1 SGHNT, CDR2 YENEEA. The CDR3 here is CASSPEGGTKNIQYF. CDR3 bases: TGTGCCAGCAGCCCCGAAGGGGGAACCAAAAACATTCAGTACTTC.

The CDR3 region is CSADGLASYEQYF. CDR3 nucleotides: TGCAGTGCGGATGGACTAGCCTCCTACGAGCAGTACTTC. The genes are TRBV20-1 and TRBJ2-7; TRBD2 aligns across 8 bases. Germline trimming cut 6 bases from V and 0 bases from J; bases unmatched to any gene: 4. The germline CDR1 and CDR2 sequences are DFQATT and SNEGSKA (reference sequence). The CDR3 totals 13 residues.

The chain links TRBV11-2 to TRBJ2-4; no clear D gene. The ends were cut back, 1 base at V and 2 bases at J, with 6 bases in the middle. This CDR3 is 14 amino acids long. Germline V gives CDR1 SGHAT, CDR2 FQNNGV. CDR3 sequence reads: CASSLAFSKNIQYF. In DNA form, the CDR3 reads TGTGCCAGCAGCTTAGCATTCTCCAAAAACATTCAGTACTTC.

The chain links TRBV20-1 to TRBJ2-7, with D possibly matching TRBD2 (6 bases). The ends were cut back, 0 bases at V and 1 base at J, with 13 bases in the middle. The CDR3 sequence is 15 residues long. Germline CDR1 and CDR2: DFQATT and SNEGSKA (reference sequence). CDR3 nucleotide sequence: TGCAGTGCTAGAGATGAGGGAGGAATATCCTACGAGCAGTACTTC. Amino acids: CSARDEGGISYEQYF.

The V call is TRBV10-3, the J call TRBJ2-5; D may be TRBD1 or TRBD2 (6 bases each). The CDR3 runs to 15 residues. Germline CDR1 reads ENHRY; CDR2 reads SYGVKD. Trimming removed 6 bases at V and 3 bases at J, with 17 bases between. DNA for the CDR3: TGTGCCATCAGAAGGGGGGTCGGGCCCGAAGAGACCCAGTACTTC. This gives the protein CAIRRGVGPEETQYF.

The chain combines TRBV28 with TRBJ2-2; 10 bases map to TRBD2. Germline V gene data show CDR1 as MDHEN and CDR2 as SYDVKM. This CDR3 has 15 amino acids. V lost 5 bases, J lost 1 base, and 1 base stayed unmatched. The CDR3 region has the DNA TGTGCCAGCAGTCGGACTAGCGGGAACACCGGGGAGCTGTTTTTT. This gives the protein CASSRTSGNTGELFF. Filled out from reference TRBV28 and TRBJ2-2, the complete variable domain reads DVKVTQSSRYLVKRTGEKVFLECVQDMDHENMFWYRQDPGLGLRLIYFSYDVKMKEKGDIPEGYSVSREKKERFSLILESASTNQTSMYLCASSRTSGNTGELFFGEGSRLTVL.